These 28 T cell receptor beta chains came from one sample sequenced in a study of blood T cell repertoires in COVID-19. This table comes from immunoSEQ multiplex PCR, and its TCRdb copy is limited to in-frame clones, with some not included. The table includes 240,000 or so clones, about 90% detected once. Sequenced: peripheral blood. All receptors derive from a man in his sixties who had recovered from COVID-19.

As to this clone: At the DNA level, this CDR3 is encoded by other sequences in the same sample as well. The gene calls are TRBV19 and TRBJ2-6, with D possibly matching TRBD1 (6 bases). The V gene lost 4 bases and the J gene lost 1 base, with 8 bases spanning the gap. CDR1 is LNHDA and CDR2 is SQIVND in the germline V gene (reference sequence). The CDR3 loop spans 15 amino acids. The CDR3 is CASSTTGSGANVLTF. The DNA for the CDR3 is TGTGCCAGTAGTACCACAGGGTCTGGGGCCAACGTCCTGACTTTC. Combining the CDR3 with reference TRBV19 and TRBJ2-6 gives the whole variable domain DGGITQSPKYLFRKEGQNVTLSCEQNLNHDAMYWYRQDPGQGLRLIYYSQIVNDFQKGDIAEGYSVSREKKESFPLTVTSAQKNPTAFYLCASSTTGSGANVLTFGAGSRLTVL.

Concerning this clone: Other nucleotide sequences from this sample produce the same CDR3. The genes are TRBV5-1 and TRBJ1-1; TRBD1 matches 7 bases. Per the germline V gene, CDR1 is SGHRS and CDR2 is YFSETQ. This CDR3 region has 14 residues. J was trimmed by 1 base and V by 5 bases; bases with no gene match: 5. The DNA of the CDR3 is TGCGCCAGCAGATACAGGGGCCCGAACACTGAAGCTTTCTTT. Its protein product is CASRYRGPNTEAFF.

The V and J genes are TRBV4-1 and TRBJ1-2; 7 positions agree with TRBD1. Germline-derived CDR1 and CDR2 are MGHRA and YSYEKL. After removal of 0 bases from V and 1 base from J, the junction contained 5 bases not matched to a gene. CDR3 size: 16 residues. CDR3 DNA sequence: TGCGCCAGCAGCCAAGAAATACAGGGGTATAACTATGGCTACACCTTC. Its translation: CASSQEIQGYNYGYTF.

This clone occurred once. Here the CDR3 DNA reads TGCGCCAGCAGCCCGGGGGGGAGCACAGATACGCAGTATTTT. It specifies CASSPGGSTDTQYF. V usage is TRBV5-1 and J usage is TRBJ2-3; the match to TRBD2 covers 8 bases. The CDR3 contains 14 residues. Germline values: CDR1 SGHRS, CDR2 YFSETQ. V lost 4 bases, J lost 0 bases, and 1 base stayed unmatched. The full variable domain, its missing parts supplied by reference TRBV5-1 and TRBJ2-3, is KAGVTQTPRYLIKTRGQQVTLSCSPISGHRSVSWYQQTPGQGLQFLFEYFSETQRNKGNFPGRFSGRQFSNSRSEMNVSTLELGDSALYLCASSPGGSTDTQYFGPGTRLTVL.

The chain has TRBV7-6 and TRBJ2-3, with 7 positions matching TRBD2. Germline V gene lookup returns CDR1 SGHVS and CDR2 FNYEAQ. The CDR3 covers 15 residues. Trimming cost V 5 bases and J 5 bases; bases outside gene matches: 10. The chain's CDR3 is CASSTPRTGGDTQYF. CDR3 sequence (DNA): TGTGCCAGCAGCACACCTCGAACGGGAGGAGATACGCAGTATTTT.

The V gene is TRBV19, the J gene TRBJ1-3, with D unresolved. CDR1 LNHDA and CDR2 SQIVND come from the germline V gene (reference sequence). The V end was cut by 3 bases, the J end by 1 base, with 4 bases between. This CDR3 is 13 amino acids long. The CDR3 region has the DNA TGTGCCAGTAGTATCCAGTCTGGAAACACCATATATTTT. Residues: CASSIQSGNTIYF.

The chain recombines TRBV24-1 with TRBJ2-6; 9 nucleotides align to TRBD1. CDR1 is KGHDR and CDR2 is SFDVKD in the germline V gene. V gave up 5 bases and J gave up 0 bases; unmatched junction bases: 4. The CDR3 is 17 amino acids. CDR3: CATSGRTGVSGANVLTF. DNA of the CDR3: TGTGCCACCAGTGGCAGGACAGGGGTCTCTGGGGCCAACGTCCTGACTTTC.

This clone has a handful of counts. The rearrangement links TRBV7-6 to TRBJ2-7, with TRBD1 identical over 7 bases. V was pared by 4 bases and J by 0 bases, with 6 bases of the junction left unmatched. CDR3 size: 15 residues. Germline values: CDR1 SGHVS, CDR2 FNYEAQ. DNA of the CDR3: TGTGCCAGCAGCTCCGGGACAGCTATCTCCTACGAGCAGTACTTC. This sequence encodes CASSSGTAISYEQYF.

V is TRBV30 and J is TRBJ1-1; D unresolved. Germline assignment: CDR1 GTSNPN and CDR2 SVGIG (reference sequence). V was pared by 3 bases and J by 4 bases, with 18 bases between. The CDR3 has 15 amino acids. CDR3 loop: CAWSVRRAGVTEAFF. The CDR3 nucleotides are TGTGCCTGGAGCGTTCGGAGGGCCGGAGTCACTGAAGCTTTCTTT.

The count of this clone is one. CDR3 in DNA: TGTGCCAGCAGCTTCGGCCGCGGGACAGGGTACGAGCAGTACTTC. Translating gives CASSFGRGTGYEQYF. The gene calls are TRBV7-2 and TRBJ2-7, with 9 bases identical to TRBD1. CDR3 length: 15 amino acids. The ends lost 3 bases at V and 4 bases at J; junction bases unmatched: 7. The V gene's germline CDR1 is SGHTA and CDR2 FQGNSA.

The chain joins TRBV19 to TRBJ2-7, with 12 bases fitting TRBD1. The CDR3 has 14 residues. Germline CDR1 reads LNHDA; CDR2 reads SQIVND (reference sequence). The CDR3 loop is CATGKGQGAREQYF. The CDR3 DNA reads TGTGCGACAGGAAAGGGACAGGGGGCGCGAGAGCAGTACTTC.

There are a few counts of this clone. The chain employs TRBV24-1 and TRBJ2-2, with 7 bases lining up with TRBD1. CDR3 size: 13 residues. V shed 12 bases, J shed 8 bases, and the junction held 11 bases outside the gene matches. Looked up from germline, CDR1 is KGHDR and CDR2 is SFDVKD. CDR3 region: CASRQGFEGELFF. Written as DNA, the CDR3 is TGTGCCTCAAGACAGGGTTTCGAGGGGGAGCTGTTTTTT.

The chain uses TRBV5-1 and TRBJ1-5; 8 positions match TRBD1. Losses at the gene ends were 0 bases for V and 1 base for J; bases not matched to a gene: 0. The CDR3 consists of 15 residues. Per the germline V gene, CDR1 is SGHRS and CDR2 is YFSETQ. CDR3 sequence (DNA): TGCGCCAGCAGCTTGGGACAGGGGAGCAATCAGCCCCAGCATTTT. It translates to CASSLGQGSNQPQHF.

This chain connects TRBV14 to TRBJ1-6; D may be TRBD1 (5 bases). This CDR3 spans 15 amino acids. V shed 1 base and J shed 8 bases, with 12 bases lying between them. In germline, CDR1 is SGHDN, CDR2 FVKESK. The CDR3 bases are TGTGCCAGCAGCCAAGTCGGGGGACCTTATTCACCCCTCCACTTT. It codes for CASSQVGGPYSPLHF. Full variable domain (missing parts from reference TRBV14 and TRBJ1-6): EAGVTQFPSHSVIEKGQTVTLRCDPISGHDNLYWYRRVMGKEIKFLLHFVKESKQDESGMPNNRFLAERTGGTYSTLKVQPAELEDSGVYFCASSQVGGPYSPLHFGNGTRLTVT.

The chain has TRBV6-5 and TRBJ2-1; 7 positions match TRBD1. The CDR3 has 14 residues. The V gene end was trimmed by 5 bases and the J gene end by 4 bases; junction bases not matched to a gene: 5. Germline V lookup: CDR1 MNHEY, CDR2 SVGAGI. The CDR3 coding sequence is TGTGCCAGCAGTCGGACAGGAGCGTACAATGAGCAGTTCTTC. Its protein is CASSRTGAYNEQFF.

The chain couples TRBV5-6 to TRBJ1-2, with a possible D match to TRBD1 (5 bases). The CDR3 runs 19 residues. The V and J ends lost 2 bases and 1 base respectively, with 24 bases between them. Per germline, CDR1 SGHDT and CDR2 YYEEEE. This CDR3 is CASSFFFRGNLLLNYGYTF. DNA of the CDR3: TGTGCCAGCAGCTTTTTTTTTAGGGGCAACTTGTTGCTTAACTATGGCTACACCTTC.

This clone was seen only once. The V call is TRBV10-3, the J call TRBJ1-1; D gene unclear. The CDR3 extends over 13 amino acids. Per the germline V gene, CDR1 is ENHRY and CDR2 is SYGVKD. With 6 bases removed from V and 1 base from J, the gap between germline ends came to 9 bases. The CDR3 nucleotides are TGTGCCATCAGCACCAGACAGAACACTGAAGCTTTCTTT. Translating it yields CAISTRQNTEAFF.

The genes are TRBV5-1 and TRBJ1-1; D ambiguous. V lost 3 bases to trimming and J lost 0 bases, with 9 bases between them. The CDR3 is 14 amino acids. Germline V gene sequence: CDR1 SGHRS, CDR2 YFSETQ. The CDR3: CASSSGQVNTEAFF. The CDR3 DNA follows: TGCGCCAGCAGCTCTGGGCAGGTGAACACTGAAGCTTTCTTT.

This CDR3 is CASTPILGANQPQHF. CDR3 nucleotide sequence: TGTGCCAGCACCCCGATCTTGGGGGCCAATCAGCCCCAGCATTTT. The chain is built from TRBV6-5 and TRBJ1-5, with D possibly matching TRBD1 (6 bases). CDR1 and CDR2 (germline): MNHEY, SVGAGI. Trimming shortened V by 7 bases and J by 3 bases, and 16 bases separated the two germline ends. This CDR3 comprises 15 residues.

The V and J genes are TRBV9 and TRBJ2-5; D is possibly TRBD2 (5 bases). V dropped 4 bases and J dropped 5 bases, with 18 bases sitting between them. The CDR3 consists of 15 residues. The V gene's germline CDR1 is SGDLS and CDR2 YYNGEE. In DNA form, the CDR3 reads TGTGCCAGCAGCCCCCATGGAGGTGATGGGGAGACCCAGTACTTC. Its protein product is CASSPHGGDGETQYF.

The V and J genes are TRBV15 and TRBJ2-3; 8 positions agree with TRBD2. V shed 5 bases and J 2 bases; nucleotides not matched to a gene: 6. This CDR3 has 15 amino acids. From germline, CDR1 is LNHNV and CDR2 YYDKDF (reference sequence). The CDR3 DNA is TGTGCCACCAGCTCCCCGCGGGGGGTCACAGATACGCAGTATTTT. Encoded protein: CATSSPRGVTDTQYF.

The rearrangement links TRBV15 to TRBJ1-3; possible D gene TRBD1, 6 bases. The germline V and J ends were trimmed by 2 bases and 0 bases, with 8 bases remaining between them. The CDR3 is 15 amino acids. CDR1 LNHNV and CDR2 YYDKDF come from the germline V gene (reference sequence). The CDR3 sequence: CATSRTGTSGNTIYF. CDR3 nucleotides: TGTGCCACCAGCAGAACAGGGACCTCTGGAAACACCATATATTTT.

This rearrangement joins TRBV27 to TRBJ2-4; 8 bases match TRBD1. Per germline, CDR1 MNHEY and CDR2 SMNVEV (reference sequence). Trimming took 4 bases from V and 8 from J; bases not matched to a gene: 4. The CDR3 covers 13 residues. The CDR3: CASSWTGTDIQYF. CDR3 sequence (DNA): TGTGCCAGCAGTTGGACAGGGACGGACATTCAGTACTTC.

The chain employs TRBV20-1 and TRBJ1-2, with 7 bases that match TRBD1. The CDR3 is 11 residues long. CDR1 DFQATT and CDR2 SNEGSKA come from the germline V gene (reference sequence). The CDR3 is CATDRDSGYTF. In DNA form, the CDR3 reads TGCGCGACCGACAGGGATAGTGGCTACACCTTC.

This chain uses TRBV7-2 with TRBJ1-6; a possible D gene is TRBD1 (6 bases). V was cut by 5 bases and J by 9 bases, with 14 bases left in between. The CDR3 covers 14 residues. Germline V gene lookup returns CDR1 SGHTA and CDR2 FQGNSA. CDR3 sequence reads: CASSPQGIFSPLHF. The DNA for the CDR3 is TGTGCCAGCAGCCCACAGGGCATATTTTCACCCCTCCACTTT.

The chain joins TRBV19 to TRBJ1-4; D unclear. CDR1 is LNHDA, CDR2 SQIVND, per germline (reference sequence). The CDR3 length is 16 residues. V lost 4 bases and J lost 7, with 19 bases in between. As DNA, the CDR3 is TGTGCCAGTAGTACCTGGACTTTTCTTGGCGGTGAAAAACTGTTTTTT. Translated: CASSTWTFLGGEKLFF.

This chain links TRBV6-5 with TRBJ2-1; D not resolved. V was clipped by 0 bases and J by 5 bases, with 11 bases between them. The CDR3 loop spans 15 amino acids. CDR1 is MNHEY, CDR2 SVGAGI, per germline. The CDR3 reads CASSYSSSRNNEQFF. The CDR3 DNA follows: TGTGCCAGCAGTTACTCGAGTTCCCGAAACAATGAGCAGTTCTTC.

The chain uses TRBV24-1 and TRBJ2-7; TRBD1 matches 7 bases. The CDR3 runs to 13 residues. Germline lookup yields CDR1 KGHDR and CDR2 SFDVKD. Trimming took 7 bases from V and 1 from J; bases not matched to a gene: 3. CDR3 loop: CATSEGQSYEQYF. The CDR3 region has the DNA TGTGCCACCAGCGAGGGACAGTCCTACGAGCAGTACTTC.